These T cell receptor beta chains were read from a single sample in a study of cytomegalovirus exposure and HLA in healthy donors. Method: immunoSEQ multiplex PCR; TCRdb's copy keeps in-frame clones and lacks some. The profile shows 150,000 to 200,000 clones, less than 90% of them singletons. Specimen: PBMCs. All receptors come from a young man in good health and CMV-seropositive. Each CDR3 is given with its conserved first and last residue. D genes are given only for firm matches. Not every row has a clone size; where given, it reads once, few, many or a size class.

cdr3_aa: CSVYSPGQGPDTQYF
cdr3_nt: TGCAGCGTTTACTCTCCGGGACAGGGTCCAGATACGCAGTATTTT
cdr3_length: 15
clone_size: -
v_call: TRBV29-1
j_call: TRBJ2-3
d_call: TRBD1

cdr3_aa: CASSVSRGREAEAFF
cdr3_nt: TGTGCCAGCAGCGTATCCAGGGGGCGAGAAGCTGAAGCTTTCTTT
cdr3_length: 15
clone_size: -
v_call: TRBV7-6
j_call: TRBJ1-1
d_call: TRBD1

cdr3_aa: CASTPPELRGPVAFF
cdr3_nt: TGTGCCAGCACCCCTCCAGAGTTGAGGGGGCCCGTAGCTTTCTTT
cdr3_length: 15
clone_size: -
v_call: TRBV28
j_call: TRBJ1-1
d_call: TRBD1

cdr3_aa: CASSEYKGGGNTIYF
cdr3_nt: TGTGCCAGCAGTGAATATAAGGGAGGTGGAAACACCATATATTTT
cdr3_length: 15
clone_size: -
v_call: TRBV25-1
j_call: TRBJ1-3
d_call: -

cdr3_aa: CASSQPMDSRVHF
cdr3_nt: TGCGCCAGCAGCCAACCTATGGACAGTCGGGTCCACTTT
cdr3_length: 13
clone_size: -
v_call: TRBV4-1
j_call: TRBJ1-6
d_call: -

cdr3_aa: CASSERETQYF
cdr3_nt: TGTGCCAGCAGTGAACGAGAGACCCAGTACTTC
cdr3_length: 11
clone_size: -
v_call: TRBV2
j_call: TRBJ2-5
d_call: -

cdr3_aa: CASRPPGRESYNEQFF
cdr3_nt: TGTGCCAGCAGGCCGCCAGGGCGGGAGTCCTACAATGAGCAGTTCTTC
cdr3_length: 16
clone_size: -
v_call: TRBV27
j_call: TRBJ2-1
d_call: TRBD2

cdr3_aa: CASSPAGATDTQYF
cdr3_nt: TGTGCCAGCAGTCCAGCGGGAGCCACAGATACGCAGTATTTT
cdr3_length: 14
clone_size: -
v_call: TRBV6-4
j_call: TRBJ2-3
d_call: TRBD2

cdr3_aa: CASSPFTPGTQYF
cdr3_nt: TGTGCCAGCAGTCCCTTTACACCGGGGACCCAGTACTTC
cdr3_length: 13
clone_size: -
v_call: TRBV27
j_call: TRBJ2-5
d_call: -

cdr3_aa: CASSGATSGRGNEQFF
cdr3_nt: TGCGCCAGCAGTGGGGCCACTAGCGGGAGGGGAAATGAGCAGTTCTTC
cdr3_length: 16
clone_size: -
v_call: TRBV10-2
j_call: TRBJ2-1
d_call: TRBD2

cdr3_aa: CASSASGGLYNEQFF
cdr3_nt: TGTGCCAGCAGTGCCTCGGGGGGGCTCTACAATGAGCAGTTCTTC
cdr3_length: 15
clone_size: -
v_call: TRBV2
j_call: TRBJ2-1
d_call: TRBD2

cdr3_aa: CASSLGGDGYTF
cdr3_nt: TGCGCCAGCAGCCTGGGCGGAGATGGCTACACCTTC
cdr3_length: 12
clone_size: -
v_call: TRBV5-1
j_call: TRBJ1-2
d_call: -

cdr3_aa: CASSLGRQETQYF
cdr3_nt: TGTGCCAGCAGTTTAGGCCGACAAGAGACCCAGTACTTC
cdr3_length: 13
clone_size: once
v_call: TRBV28
j_call: TRBJ2-5
d_call: -

cdr3_aa: CASTPTDSFDQPQHF
cdr3_nt: TGTGCCAGCACCCCAACGGACAGCTTCGATCAGCCCCAGCATTTT
cdr3_length: 15
clone_size: -
v_call: TRBV9
j_call: TRBJ1-5
d_call: -

cdr3_aa: CATSVRGQAYNSPLHF
cdr3_nt: TGTGCCACCAGCGTTAGGGGACAGGCTTATAATTCACCCCTCCACTTT
cdr3_length: 16
clone_size: -
v_call: TRBV15
j_call: TRBJ1-6
d_call: TRBD1